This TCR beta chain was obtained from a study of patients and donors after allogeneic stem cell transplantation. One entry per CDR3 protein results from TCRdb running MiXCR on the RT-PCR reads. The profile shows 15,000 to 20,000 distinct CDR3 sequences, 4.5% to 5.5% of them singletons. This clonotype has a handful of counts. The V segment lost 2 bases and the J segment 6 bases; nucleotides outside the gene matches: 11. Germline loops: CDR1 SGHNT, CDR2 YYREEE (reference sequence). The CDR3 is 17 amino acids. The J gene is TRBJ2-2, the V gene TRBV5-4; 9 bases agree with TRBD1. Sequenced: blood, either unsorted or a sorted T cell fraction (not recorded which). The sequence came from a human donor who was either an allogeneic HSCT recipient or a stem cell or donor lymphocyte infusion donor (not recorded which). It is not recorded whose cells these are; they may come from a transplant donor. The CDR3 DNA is TGTGCCAGCAGCTTCTTACAGGGGGCGAGCGCAGCCGGGGAGCTGTTTTTT. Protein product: CASSFLQGASAAGELFF.